This T cell receptor (beta chain) is drawn from a study of shared clonotypes between healthy human individuals (dated by TCRdb to 2020 to 2022). Regarding the study in general: The cohort included three men and two women between 18 and 49 years of age. For each donor, three plates each were used for CD4 naive and CD4 memory, two plates were used for CD8 naive, and one plate was used for CD8 memory. The study deeply sequenced blood TCR repertoires of about five healthy adults to estimate repertoire size and the extent of clonotype sharing between individuals. To increase sequencing depth and limit assay-specific biases, TCR repertoire library preparation and sequencing were carried out by different laboratories using diverse techniques. Each donor's leukapheresis produced roughly between roughly 0.9 and 8.9 billion PBMCs. Study-wide findings and limitations: Rarefaction of sorted-subset datasets indicated incomplete sequencing despite the large sequencing depth. Larger estimated clonotype richness was generally found for naive subsets than for memory subsets. Based on pairwise subsampling, the degree of clonotype sharing among donors was expected to be affected by sequencing depth. The genetic and exposure-history diversity represented was limited by the small number of donors. Compared with non-shared clonotypes, clonotypes shared by all four sorted-subset donors had higher generation probabilities. Across several donors, around 5% of naive CD4, around 3.5% of naive CD8, 2.3% of memory CD4, and 0.4% of memory CD8 clonotypes were shared. Sampling was restricted to blood, and TCR repertoires in tissue are likely to differ from TCR repertoires in blood.

With respect to this clone: Its target antigen remains unknown. No per-base quality is available; no much larger clone lies one base away.

From a lookup of the germline V gene (reference sequence), CDR1 and CDR2 are SEHNR and FQNEAQ. The CDR3 covers 17 residues, taking in both the cysteine and the phenylalanine. Only the CDR3 region is kept as DNA, spanning 51 bases read in frame from base 1. Relative to germline, V is missing 4 bases and J is missing 4 bases, with 12 bases of the junction outside any gene match. CD8 naive samples were CD45RO-negative cells positively selected for CCR7, giving a CD45RA+CCR7+ population that excluded TemRA cells. Donors were healthy HIV-negative adults with no recently reported acute infections or vaccinations. All donors were Caucasian adults living in Nashville, Tennessee, USA. Blood was obtained by leukapheresis, after which PBMCs were separated by Ficoll-Histopaque density gradient centrifugation and cryopreserved in liquid nitrogen vapor phase. Analytical flow cytometry was used to check the purity and quantity of every magnetically sorted T cell population. Genomic DNA was isolated from every sorted fraction and measured by UV absorbance on a Nanodrop 2000c.

Using the deep immunoSEQ assay, TCR CDR3 regions were amplified from genomic DNA by multiplex PCR. Extracted genomic DNA from each cell subset was distributed evenly across all wells of several immunoSEQ 96-well plates, and each plate was treated as a replicate. Each replicate PCR for sorted subsets received 150 to 250 ng genomic DNA, equal to about 29,000 T cell genomes. The purified libraries were quantified using a Qubit 3.0 fluorometer, sized with a Bioanalyzer 2100, and then quantified again using the KAPA Library Quantification kit. A separate single-read 150-cycle Illumina NextSeq 550 flow cell was used to sequence each immunoSEQ 96-well plate. The paper's data handling went like this. Because only junctional sequences without quality scores were contained in the immunoSEQ output, filtering matching that applied to full-length reads could not be performed. To assign V/J genes and CDR3, sequences were annotated using PyIR, a Python wrapper for IgBLAST v1.9, with IMGT germline references. Any read was removed if the V/J assignment was weak (E-value above 1e-6), the CDR3 was missing, or the read contained stop codons, out-of-frame junctions, or ambiguous translated residues. V3J clonotypes were defined as sequences sharing an identical inferred V gene, J gene, and CDR3 amino acid sequence. To compute the percentage overlap between repertoires, the number of shared unique clonotypes was divided by the size of the smaller repertoire. Three approaches were used to assess repertoire richness: RTK rarefaction, the Chao1 estimator, and Recon v2.1 estimates of unobserved clonotypes. OLGA was used to compute generation probabilities for all TCRbeta clonotypes that the gDNA method yielded from a few donors. In TCRdb, the immuneACCESS table is reduced to in-frame sequences with V and J assigned. These tables do not hold every clone; where another copy was compared, an unresolved V gene accounts for under half, and the others remain unexplained. V and J calls and clone size are given by that table; D and trimming were obtained from the DNA. The sample contains about 820,000 clones, about 92% of them found a single time. Less than 25% of the sample rests with the top ten.

Input material: naive CD8+ T cells sorted from blood. Sample cell subset or site, as interpreted from the label and publication: CD45RA+CCR7+. Here the chain combines TRBV7-9 and TRBJ2-7; the junction holds 11 bases that match TRBD2. This receptor was obtained from a young man in good health. CDR3 protein: CASSSRLAGISWYEQYF. Here is the DNA: TGTGCCAGCAGCTCTCGACTAGCGGGAATCTCTTGGTACGAGCAGTACTTC.